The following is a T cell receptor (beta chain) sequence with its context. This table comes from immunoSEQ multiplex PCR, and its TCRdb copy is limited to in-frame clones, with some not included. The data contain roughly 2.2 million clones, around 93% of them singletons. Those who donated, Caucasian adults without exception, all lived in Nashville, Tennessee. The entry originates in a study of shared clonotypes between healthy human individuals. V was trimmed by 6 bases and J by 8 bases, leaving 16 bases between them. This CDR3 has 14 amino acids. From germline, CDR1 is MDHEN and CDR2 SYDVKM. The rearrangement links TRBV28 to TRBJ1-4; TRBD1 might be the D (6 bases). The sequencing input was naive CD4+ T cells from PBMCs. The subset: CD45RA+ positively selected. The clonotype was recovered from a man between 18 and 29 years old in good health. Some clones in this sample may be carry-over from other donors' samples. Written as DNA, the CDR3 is TGTGCCAGCAGCGCGACAGGCCCAGCAGAAAAACTGTTTTTT. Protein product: CASSATGPAEKLFF.